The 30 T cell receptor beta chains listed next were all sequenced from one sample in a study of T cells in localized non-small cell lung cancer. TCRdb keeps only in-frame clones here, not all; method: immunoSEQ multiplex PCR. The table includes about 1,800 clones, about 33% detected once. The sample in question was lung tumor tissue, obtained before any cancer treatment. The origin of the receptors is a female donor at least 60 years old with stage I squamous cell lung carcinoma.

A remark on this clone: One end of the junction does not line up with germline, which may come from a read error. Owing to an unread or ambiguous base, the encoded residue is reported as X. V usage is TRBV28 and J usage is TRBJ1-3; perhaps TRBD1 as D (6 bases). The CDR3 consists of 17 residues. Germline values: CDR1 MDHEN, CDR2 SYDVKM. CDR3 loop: CASSKTGSVSPGNTXYF. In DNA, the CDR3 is TGTGCCAGCAGTAAAACAGGGTCGGTTTCCCCTGGAAACACCRTATATTTT.

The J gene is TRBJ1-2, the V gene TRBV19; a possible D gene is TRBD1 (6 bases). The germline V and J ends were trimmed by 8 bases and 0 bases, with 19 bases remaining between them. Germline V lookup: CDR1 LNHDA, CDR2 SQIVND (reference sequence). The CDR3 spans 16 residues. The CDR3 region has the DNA TGTGCCAGTTCCAGGGGCGGGGGAGACCCTAACTATGGCTACACCTTC. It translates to CASSRGGGDPNYGYTF.

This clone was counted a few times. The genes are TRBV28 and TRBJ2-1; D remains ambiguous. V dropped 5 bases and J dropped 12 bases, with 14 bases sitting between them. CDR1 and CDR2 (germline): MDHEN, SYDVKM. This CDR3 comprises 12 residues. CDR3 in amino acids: CASSPTVVGQFF. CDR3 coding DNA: TGTGCCAGCAGTCCTACTGTTGTCGGGCAGTTCTTC.

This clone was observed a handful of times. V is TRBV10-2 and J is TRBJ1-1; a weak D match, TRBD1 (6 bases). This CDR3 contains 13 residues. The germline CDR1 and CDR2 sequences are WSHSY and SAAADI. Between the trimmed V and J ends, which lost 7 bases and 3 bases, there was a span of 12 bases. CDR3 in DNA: TGCGCCAGCAAGGCCTCAGGGGACACTGAAGCTTTCTTT. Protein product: CASKASGDTEAFF.

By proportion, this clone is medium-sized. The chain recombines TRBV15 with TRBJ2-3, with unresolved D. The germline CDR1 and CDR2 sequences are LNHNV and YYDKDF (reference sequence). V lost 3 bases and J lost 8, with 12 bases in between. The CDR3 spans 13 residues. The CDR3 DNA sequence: TGTGCCACCAGCAGTTTGGGCTTTGGTACGCAGTATTTT. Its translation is CATSSLGFGTQYF. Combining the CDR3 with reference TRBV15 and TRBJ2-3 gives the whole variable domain DAMVIQNPRYQVTQFGKPVTLSCSQTLNHNVMYWYQQKSSQAPKLLFHYYDKDFNNEADTPDNFQSRRPNTSFCFLDIRSPGLGDTAMYLCATSSLGFGTQYFGPGTRLTVL.

The CDR3 here is CASSLEVSQKDGYTF. In nucleotides, the CDR3 is TGTGCCAGCAGCTTAGAAGTGTCCCAGAAGGATGGCTACACCTTC. The chain has TRBV11-3 and TRBJ1-2; no clear D gene. The CDR3 totals 15 residues. Per germline, CDR1 SGHNT and CDR2 YENEEA. V was pared by 0 bases and J by 6 bases, with 14 bases between.

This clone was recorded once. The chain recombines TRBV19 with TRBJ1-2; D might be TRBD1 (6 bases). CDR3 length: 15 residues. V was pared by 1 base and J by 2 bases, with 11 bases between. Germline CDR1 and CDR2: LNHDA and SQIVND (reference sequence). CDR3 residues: CASSIGGTGNYGYTF. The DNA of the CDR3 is TGTGCCAGTAGTATAGGTGGAACAGGGAACTATGGCTACACCTTC.

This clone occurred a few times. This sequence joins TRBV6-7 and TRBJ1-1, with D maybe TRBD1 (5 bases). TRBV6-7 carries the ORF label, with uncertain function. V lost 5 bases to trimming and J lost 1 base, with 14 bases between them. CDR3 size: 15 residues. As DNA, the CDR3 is TGTGCCAGCAGTGCTCGGGACCCCAGGAACACTGAAGCTTTCTTT. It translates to CASSARDPRNTEAFF.

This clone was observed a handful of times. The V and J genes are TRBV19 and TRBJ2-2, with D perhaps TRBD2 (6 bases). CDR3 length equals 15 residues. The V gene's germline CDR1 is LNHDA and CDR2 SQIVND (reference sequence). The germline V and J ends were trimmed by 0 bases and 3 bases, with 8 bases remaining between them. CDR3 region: CASSIEGGDTGELFF. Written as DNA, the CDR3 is TGTGCCAGTAGTATAGAGGGGGGTGACACCGGGGAGCTGTTTTTT. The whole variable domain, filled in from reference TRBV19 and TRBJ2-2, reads DGGITQSPKYLFRKEGQNVTLSCEQNLNHDAMYWYRQDPGQGLRLIYYSQIVNDFQKGDIAEGYSVSREKKESFPLTVTSAQKNPTAFYLCASSIEGGDTGELFFGEGSRLTVL.

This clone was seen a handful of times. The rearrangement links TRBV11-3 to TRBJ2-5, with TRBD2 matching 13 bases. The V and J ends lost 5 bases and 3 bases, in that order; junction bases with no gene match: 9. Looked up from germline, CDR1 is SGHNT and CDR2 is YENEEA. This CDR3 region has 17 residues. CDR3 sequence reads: CASSKTIGLAGEETQYF. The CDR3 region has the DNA TGTGCCAGCAGCAAGACGATAGGACTAGCGGGAGAAGAGACCCAGTACTTC. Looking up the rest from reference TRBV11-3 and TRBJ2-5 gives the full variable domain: EAGVVQSPRYKIIEKKQPVAFWCNPISGHNTLYWYLQNLGQGPELLIRYENEEAVDDSQLPKDRFSAERLKGVDSTLKIQPAELGDSAVYLCASSKTIGLAGEETQYFGPGTRLLVL.

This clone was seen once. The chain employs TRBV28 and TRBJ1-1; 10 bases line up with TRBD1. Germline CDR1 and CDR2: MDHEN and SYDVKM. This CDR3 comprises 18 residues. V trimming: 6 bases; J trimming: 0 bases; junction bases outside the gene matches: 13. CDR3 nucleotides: TGTGCCAGCAGCCCACTAATAGGCGGGACAGGGGTGAACACTGAAGCTTTCTTT. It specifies CASSPLIGGTGVNTEAFF.

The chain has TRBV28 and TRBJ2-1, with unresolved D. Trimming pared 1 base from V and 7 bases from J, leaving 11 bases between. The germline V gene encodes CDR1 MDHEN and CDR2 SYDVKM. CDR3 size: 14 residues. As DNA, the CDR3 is TGTGCCAGCAGTTTATTACCGGGTAGGAATGAGCAGTTCTTC. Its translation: CASSLLPGRNEQFF. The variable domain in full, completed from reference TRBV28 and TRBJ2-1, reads DVKVTQSSRYLVKRTGEKVFLECVQDMDHENMFWYRQDPGLGLRLIYFSYDVKMKEKGDIPEGYSVSREKKERFSLILESASTNQTSMYLCASSLLPGRNEQFFGPGTRLTVL.

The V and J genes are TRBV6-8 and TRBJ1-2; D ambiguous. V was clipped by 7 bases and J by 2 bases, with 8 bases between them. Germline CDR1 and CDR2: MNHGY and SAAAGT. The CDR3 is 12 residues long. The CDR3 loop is CASTEGNYGYTF. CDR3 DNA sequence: TGTGCCAGCACGGAGGGCAACTATGGCTACACCTTC.

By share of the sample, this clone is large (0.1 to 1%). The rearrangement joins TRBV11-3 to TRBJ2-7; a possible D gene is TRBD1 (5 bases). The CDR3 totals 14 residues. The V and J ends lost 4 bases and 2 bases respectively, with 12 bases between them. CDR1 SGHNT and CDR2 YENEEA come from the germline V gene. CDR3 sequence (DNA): TGTGCCAGCAGCTACACCTCAGGGACCTACGAGCAGTACTTC. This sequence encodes CASSYTSGTYEQYF. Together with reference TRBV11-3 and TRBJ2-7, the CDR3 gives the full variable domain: EAGVVQSPRYKIIEKKQPVAFWCNPISGHNTLYWYLQNLGQGPELLIRYENEEAVDDSQLPKDRFSAERLKGVDSTLKIQPAELGDSAVYLCASSYTSGTYEQYFGPGTRLTVT.

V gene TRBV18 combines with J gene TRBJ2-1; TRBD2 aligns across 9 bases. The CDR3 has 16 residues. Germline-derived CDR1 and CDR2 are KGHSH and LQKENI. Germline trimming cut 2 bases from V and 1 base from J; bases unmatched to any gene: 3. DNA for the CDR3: TGTGCCAGCTCACCATCGAGCGGGAGGTCCTACAATGAGCAGTTCTTC. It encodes CASSPSSGRSYNEQFF.

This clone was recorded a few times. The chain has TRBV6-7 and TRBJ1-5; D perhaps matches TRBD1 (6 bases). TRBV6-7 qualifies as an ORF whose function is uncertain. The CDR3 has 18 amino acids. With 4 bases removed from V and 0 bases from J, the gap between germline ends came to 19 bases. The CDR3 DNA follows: TGTGCCAGCAGTTCAGACCCCCCCACAGGGTTTAGCAATCAGCCCCAGCATTTT. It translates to CASSSDPPTGFSNQPQHF.

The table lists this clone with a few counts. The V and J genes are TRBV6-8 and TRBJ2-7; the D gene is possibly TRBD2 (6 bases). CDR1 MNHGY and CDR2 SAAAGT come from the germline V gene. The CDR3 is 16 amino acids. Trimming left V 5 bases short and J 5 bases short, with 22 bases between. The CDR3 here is CASSDPGELLPHEQYF. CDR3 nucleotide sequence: TGTGCCAGCAGTGATCCGGGGGAACTCTTACCCCACGAGCAGTACTTC.

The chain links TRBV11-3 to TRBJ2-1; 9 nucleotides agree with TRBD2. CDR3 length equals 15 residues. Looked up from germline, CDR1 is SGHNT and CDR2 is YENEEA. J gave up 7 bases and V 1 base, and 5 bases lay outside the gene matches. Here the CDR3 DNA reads TGTGCCAGCAGCTTAGGTGTGGCGGGGGGGAATGAGCAGTTCTTC. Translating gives CASSLGVAGGNEQFF.

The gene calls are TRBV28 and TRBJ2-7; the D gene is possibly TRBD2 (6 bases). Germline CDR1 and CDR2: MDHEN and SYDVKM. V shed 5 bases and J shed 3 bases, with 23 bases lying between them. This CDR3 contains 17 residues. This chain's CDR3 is CASSPPSFGGWVYEQYF. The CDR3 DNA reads TGTGCCAGCAGTCCACCCTCGTTCGGAGGGTGGGTCTACGAGCAGTACTTC. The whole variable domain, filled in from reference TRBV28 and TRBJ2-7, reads DVKVTQSSRYLVKRTGEKVFLECVQDMDHENMFWYRQDPGLGLRLIYFSYDVKMKEKGDIPEGYSVSREKKERFSLILESASTNQTSMYLCASSPPSFGGWVYEQYFGPGTRLTVT.

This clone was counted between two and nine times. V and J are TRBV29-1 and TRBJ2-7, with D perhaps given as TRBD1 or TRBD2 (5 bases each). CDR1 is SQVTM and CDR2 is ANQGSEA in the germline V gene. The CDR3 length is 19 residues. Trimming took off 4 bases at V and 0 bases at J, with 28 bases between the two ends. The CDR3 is CSVVARSDWDGTVSYEQYF. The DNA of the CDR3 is TGCAGCGTTGTGGCGAGGAGCGATTGGGACGGGACGGTCTCCTACGAGCAGTACTTC.

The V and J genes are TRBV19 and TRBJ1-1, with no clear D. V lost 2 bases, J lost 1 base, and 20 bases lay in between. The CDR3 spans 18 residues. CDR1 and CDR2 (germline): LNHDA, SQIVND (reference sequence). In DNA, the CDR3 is TGTGCCAGTAGTATAAAACCCCGGGGAACGACCAGGAACACTGAAGCTTTCTTT. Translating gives CASSIKPRGTTRNTEAFF.

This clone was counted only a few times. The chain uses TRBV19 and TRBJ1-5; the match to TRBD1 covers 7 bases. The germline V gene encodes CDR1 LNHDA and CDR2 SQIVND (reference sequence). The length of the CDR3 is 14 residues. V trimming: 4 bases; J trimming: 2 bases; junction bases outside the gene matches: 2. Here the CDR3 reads CASSNRGGNQPQHF. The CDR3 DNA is TGTGCCAGTAGTAACAGGGGAGGCAATCAGCCCCAGCATTTT.

The CDR3 sequence: CASSYRSGGRGETQYF. In nucleotides, the CDR3 is TGTGCCAGCAGTTACCGGAGCGGGGGCCGGGGAGAGACCCAGTACTTC. The genes are TRBV6-8 and TRBJ2-5; 8 bases are shared with TRBD2. The CDR3 is 16 amino acids. Germline CDR1 reads MNHGY; CDR2 reads SAAAGT. The junction had 9 bases not matched to a gene; V was cut back by 2 bases and J by 4 bases.

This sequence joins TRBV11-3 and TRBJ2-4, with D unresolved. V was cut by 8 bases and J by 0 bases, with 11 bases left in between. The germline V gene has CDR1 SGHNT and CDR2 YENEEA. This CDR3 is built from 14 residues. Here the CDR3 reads CASGATEAKNIQYF. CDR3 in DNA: TGTGCCAGCGGTGCGACGGAAGCCAAAAACATTCAGTACTTC.

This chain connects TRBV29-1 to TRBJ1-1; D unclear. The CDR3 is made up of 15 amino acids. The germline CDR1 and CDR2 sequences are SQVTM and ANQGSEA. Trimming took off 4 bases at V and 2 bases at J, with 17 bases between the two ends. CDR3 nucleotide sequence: TGCAGCGTTGGGCCGTGGGGAGGCGATAACACTGAAGCTTTCTTT. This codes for CSVGPWGGDNTEAFF.

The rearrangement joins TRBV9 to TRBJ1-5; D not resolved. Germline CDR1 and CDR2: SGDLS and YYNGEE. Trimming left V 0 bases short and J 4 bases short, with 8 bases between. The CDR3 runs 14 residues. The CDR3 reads CASSVGTANQPQHF. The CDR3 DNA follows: TGTGCCAGCAGCGTAGGGACGGCTAATCAGCCCCAGCATTTT.

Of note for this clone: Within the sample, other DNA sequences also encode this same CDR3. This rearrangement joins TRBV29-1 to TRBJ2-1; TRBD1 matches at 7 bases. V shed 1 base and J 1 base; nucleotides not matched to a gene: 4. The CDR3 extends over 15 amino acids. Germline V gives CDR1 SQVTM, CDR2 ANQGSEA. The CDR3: CSVEVWDSSYNEQFF. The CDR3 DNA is TGCAGCGTTGAAGTATGGGACAGTTCCTACAATGAGCAGTTCTTC.

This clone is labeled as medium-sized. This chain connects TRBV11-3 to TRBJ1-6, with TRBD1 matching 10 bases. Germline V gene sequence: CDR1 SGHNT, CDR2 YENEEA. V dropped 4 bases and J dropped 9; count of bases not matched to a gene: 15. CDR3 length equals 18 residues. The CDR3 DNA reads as TGTGCCAGCAGCTCGTACCCCCTACCGGGACAGGGGAGTTCACCCCTCCACTTT. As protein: CASSSYPLPGQGSSPLHF. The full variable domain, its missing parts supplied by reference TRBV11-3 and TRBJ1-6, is EAGVVQSPRYKIIEKKQPVAFWCNPISGHNTLYWYLQNLGQGPELLIRYENEEAVDDSQLPKDRFSAERLKGVDSTLKIQPAELGDSAVYLCASSSYPLPGQGSSPLHFGNGTRLTVT.

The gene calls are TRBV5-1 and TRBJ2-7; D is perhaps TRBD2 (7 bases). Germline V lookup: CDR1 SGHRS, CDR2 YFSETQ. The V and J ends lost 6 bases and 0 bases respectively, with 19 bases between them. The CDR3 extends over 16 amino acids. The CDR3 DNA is TGCGCCAGCAAAGTAATCGATGCGGGGGCCTCCTACGAGCAGTACTTC. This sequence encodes CASKVIDAGASYEQYF.

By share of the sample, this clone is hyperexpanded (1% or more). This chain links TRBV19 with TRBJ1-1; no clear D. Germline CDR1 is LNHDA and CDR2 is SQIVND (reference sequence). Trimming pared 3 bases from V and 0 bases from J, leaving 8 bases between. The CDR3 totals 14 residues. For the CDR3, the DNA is TGTGCCAGTAGTATCCGGGGAGTGAACACTGAAGCTTTCTTT. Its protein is CASSIRGVNTEAFF. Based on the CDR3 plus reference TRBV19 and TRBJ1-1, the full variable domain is DGGITQSPKYLFRKEGQNVTLSCEQNLNHDAMYWYRQDPGQGLRLIYYSQIVNDFQKGDIAEGYSVSREKKESFPLTVTSAQKNPTAFYLCASSIRGVNTEAFFGQGTRLTVV.